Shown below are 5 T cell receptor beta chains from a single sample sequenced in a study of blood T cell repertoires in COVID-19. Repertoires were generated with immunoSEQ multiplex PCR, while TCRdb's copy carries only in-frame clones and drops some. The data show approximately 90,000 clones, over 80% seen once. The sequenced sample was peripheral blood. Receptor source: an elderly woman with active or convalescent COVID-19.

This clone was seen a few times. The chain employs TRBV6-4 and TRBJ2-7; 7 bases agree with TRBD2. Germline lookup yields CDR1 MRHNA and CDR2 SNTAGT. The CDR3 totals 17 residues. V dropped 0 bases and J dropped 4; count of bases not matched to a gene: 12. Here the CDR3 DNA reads TGTGCCAGCAGTGACTCCATAGGGTCCGGGAGGCCGTACGAGCAGTACTTC. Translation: CASSDSIGSGRPYEQYF.

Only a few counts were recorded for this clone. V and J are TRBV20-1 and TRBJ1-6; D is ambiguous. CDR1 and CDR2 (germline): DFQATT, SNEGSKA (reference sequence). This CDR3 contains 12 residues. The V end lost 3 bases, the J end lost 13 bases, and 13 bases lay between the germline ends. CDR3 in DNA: TGCAGTGCTAGTGGTCCCCAAGCCCCCCTCCACTTT. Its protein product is CSASGPQAPLHF.

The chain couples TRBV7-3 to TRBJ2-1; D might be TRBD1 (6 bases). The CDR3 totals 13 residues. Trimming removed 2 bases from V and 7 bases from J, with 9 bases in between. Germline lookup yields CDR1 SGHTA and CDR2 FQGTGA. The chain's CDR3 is CASSLGQGNEQFF. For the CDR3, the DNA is TGTGCCAGCAGCTTAGGCCAGGGGAATGAGCAGTTCTTC.

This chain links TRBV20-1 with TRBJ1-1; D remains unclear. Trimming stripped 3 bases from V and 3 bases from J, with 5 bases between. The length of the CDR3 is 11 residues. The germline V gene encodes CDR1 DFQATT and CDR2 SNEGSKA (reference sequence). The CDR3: CSASPDTEAFF. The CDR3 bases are TGCAGTGCTAGCCCGGACACTGAAGCTTTCTTT.

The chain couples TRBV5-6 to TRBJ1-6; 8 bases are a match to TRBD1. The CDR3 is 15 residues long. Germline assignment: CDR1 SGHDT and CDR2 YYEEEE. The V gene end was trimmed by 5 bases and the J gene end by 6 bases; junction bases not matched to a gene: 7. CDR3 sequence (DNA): TGTGCCAGCAGTCGACAGGGGTTGGGTAATTCACCCCTCCACTTT. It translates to CASSRQGLGNSPLHF.